Below, 4 T cell receptor beta chains from the same sample are listed, as sequenced in a study of shared clonotypes between healthy human individuals. Profiled with immunoSEQ multiplex PCR; TCRdb holds only in-frame clones, not every one. The top ten hold roughly 1% of the sample, which has under 2,000,000 clones, just under 95% seen once. Only CD45RO-negative cells positively selected for CCR7 counted as naive CD8 cells, so terminally differentiated effector memory CD45RA+ cells were excluded. The sample taken for sequencing was naive CD8+ T cells sorted from blood. These TCRs come from a man between 18 and 35 years old in good health.

The gene calls are TRBV7-9 and TRBJ2-1; D remains ambiguous. The germline V gene has CDR1 SEHNR and CDR2 FQNEAQ (reference sequence). V lost 7 bases, J lost 4 bases, and 11 bases lay in between. This CDR3 is built from 13 residues. The CDR3 protein is CASNSIPYNEQFF. CDR3 coding DNA: TGTGCCAGCAACTCGATACCGTACAATGAGCAGTTCTTC.

The chain joins TRBV6-5 to TRBJ1-1; the D gene is possibly TRBD1 (5 bases). V was shortened by 10 bases and J by 5 bases, with 11 bases between the two germline ends. Germline CDR1 is MNHEY and CDR2 is SVGAGI. This CDR3 spans 11 amino acids. The CDR3 coding sequence is TGTGCCATCAACAGGATAACTGAAGCTTTCTTT. This codes for CAINRITEAFF.

The J gene is TRBJ1-1, the V gene TRBV6-5; no definite D call. With 4 bases removed from V and 1 base from J, the gap between germline ends came to 13 bases. The CDR3 is 15 amino acids. Germline loops: CDR1 MNHEY, CDR2 SVGAGI. CDR3 in amino acids: CASSSGYFGNTEAFF. The CDR3 DNA follows: TGTGCCAGCAGTTCGGGGTACTTCGGGAACACTGAAGCTTTCTTT.

This sequence joins TRBV19 and TRBJ2-1, with no clear D. Looked up from germline, CDR1 is LNHDA and CDR2 is SQIVND (reference sequence). CDR3 length: 15 amino acids. V was cut by 4 bases and J by 8 bases, with 18 bases left in between. Written as DNA, the CDR3 is TGTGCCAGTAGTACTGACCCCGGATGGGTCGATGAGCAGTTCTTC. Translating gives CASSTDPGWVDEQFF.